This T cell receptor beta chain was identified during a study of blood T cell repertoires in COVID-19. In the study overall: There were acute and convalescent COVID-19 samples, and they came from the United States, Italy and Spain. PBMCs, B-cell-depleted T cells, or T cells provided the cDNA or gDNA that made up the material.

This clone is a singleton in its sample. The length of the CDR3 is 14 residues. With 5 bases removed from V and 0 bases from J, the gap between germline ends came to 10 bases. Germline-derived CDR1 and CDR2 are MNHEY and SMNVEV (reference sequence). Authors' processing steps: Amplification with reference gene primers provided the estimates of nucleated cell counts. Produced via immunoSEQ multiplex PCR; TCRdb's table is partial and in-frame only. The DNA was the basis for D and trimming; V, J and clone size are from that table. The data show 90,000 to 100,000 clones, approximately 82% seen once. The clonotype originates from a man between 65 and 85 years old with active or convalescent COVID-19. This chain links TRBV27 with TRBJ1-1, with D possibly matching TRBD1 (5 bases). Sequencing was performed on peripheral blood. CDR3 coding DNA: TGTGCCAGCAGTACAGGAAGGATGAACACTGAAGCTTTCTTT. It yields the protein CASSTGRMNTEAFF.